These 13 T cell receptor beta chains were sequenced from one sample in a study of control samples from healthy donors and cancer patients. The protocol was immunoSEQ multiplex PCR, while the TCRdb copy is restricted to in-frame clones and leaves out a portion. The data hold fewer than 200,000 clones, with around nine tenths observed a single time. The sample taken for sequencing was blood. Receptors were obtained from a woman aged 30 to 39 in good health.

The rearrangement uses TRBV12-3 or TRBV12-4 and TRBJ1-2; D call uncertain. The V and J ends lost 3 bases and 6 bases respectively, with 11 bases between them. The CDR3 length is 13 residues. CDR3 protein: CASSFRPSDGYTF. CDR3 bases: TGTGCCAGCAGTTTTAGGCCCTCGGATGGCTACACCTTC.

The chain recombines TRBV7-2 with TRBJ2-6; the D is unclear. The CDR3 runs 14 residues. The V and J ends lost 3 bases and 1 base respectively, with 4 bases between them. CDR1 and CDR2 from the germline V gene are SGHTA and FQGNSA. CDR3 region: CASSFPSGANVLTF. The CDR3 coding sequence is TGTGCCAGCAGCTTTCCGTCTGGGGCCAACGTCCTGACTTTC. The entire variable domain, with the rest obtained from reference TRBV7-2 and TRBJ2-6, is as follows: GAGVSQSPSNKVTEKGKDVELRCDPISGHTALYWYRQSLGQGLEFLIYFQGNSAPDKSGLPSDRFSAERTGGSVSTLTIQRTQQEDSAVYLCASSFPSGANVLTFGAGSRLTVL.

CDR3 sequence reads: CASSFRDRGYTF. In DNA form, the CDR3 reads TGTGCCAGCAGTTTTCGGGACAGAGGCTACACCTTC. The chain carries TRBV28 and TRBJ1-2; 7 bases line up with TRBD1. CDR1 and CDR2 from the germline V gene are MDHEN and SYDVKM. This CDR3 has 12 amino acids. V gave up 3 bases and J gave up 8 bases; unmatched junction bases: 3.

Here the CDR3 reads CASSLGDGNRYGYTF. For the CDR3, the DNA is TGTGCCAGCAGCTTAGGCGACGGGAACCGTTATGGCTACACCTTC. This chain links TRBV7-6 with TRBJ1-2; D unresolved. The CDR3 totals 15 residues. Germline V gene data show CDR1 as SGHVS and CDR2 as FNYEAQ. V lost 1 base to trimming and J lost 5 bases, with 14 bases between them.

V and J are TRBV7-9 and TRBJ1-2; a weak D match, TRBD1 (5 bases). Trimming stripped 7 bases from V and 8 bases from J, with 17 bases between. Looked up from germline, CDR1 is SEHNR and CDR2 is FQNEAQ (reference sequence). CDR3 length equals 13 residues. The CDR3 DNA sequence: TGTGCCAGCAACCATAGGGGACCAGAGGGCTACACCTTC. This sequence encodes CASNHRGPEGYTF.

The V gene is TRBV30, the J gene TRBJ1-2, with 10 bases lining up with TRBD1. Germline assignment: CDR1 GTSNPN and CDR2 SVGIG (reference sequence). J was trimmed by 8 bases and V by 1 base; bases with no gene match: 10. The CDR3 extends over 15 amino acids. DNA for the CDR3: TGTGCCTGGAGTGCCCTGACAGGGGGCGTTGACGGCTACACCTTC. Its translation is CAWSALTGGVDGYTF.

This rearrangement joins TRBV28 to TRBJ2-3; 9 nucleotides match TRBD2. Germline lookup yields CDR1 MDHEN and CDR2 SYDVKM. Losses at the gene ends were 9 bases for V and 9 bases for J; bases not matched to a gene: 16. The CDR3 extends over 15 amino acids. The CDR3 sequence is CASLKAGGPVITQYF. DNA of the CDR3: TGTGCCAGTTTAAAAGCGGGAGGCCCGGTCATAACGCAGTATTTT.

This clone appeared once. The chain couples TRBV7-9 to TRBJ2-7; 10 bases are a match to TRBD1. The CDR3 spans 15 residues. The J segment lost 2 bases and the V segment lost 5 bases, leaving 6 bases of the junction unmatched. The germline gives CDR1 SEHNR, CDR2 FQNEAQ (reference sequence). In DNA, the CDR3 is TGTGCCAGCAGCGCGGCCGGACAGGGGGCCTACGAGCAGTACGTC. This translates into CASSAAGQGAYEQYV.

This clone showed up just a few times. This rearrangement joins TRBV5-6 to TRBJ2-5, with 12 positions matching TRBD2. The trim removed 3 bases at V and 4 bases at J, leaving 10 bases unmatched. The germline gives CDR1 SGHDT, CDR2 YYEEEE. This CDR3 comprises 17 residues. CDR3 residues: CASSSSRLAGVGETQYF. The CDR3 coding sequence is TGTGCCAGCAGCTCGTCAAGACTAGCGGGAGTAGGAGAGACCCAGTACTTC. Full variable domain (rest looked up from reference TRBV5-6 and TRBJ2-5): DAGVTQSPTHLIKTRGQQVTLRCSPKSGHDTVSWYQQALGQGPQFIFQYYEEEERQRGNFPDRFSGHQFPNYSSELNVNALLLGDSALYLCASSSSRLAGVGETQYFGPGTRLLVL.

The chain couples TRBV7-9 to TRBJ2-2; D is uncertain. Germline values: CDR1 SEHNR, CDR2 FQNEAQ (reference sequence). V was cut by 5 bases and J by 0 bases, with 16 bases left in between. The CDR3 extends over 17 amino acids. CDR3 region: CASSPRLSLTNTGELFF. The CDR3 DNA reads TGTGCCAGCAGCCCTCGTCTGAGCCTAACGAACACCGGGGAGCTGTTTTTT.

The chain uses TRBV6-6 and TRBJ2-7; 9 bases are shared with TRBD1. Germline loops: CDR1 MNHNY, CDR2 SVGAGI (reference sequence). The V segment lost 5 bases and the J segment 4 bases; nucleotides outside the gene matches: 15. The CDR3 loop spans 17 amino acids. The CDR3 reads CASSPGQGWTGGYEQYF. The CDR3 nucleotides read TGTGCCAGCAGTCCGGGACAGGGTTGGACCGGGGGTTACGAGCAGTACTTC.

A single count supports this clone. The chain carries TRBV3-1 (or the pseudogene TRBV3-2) and TRBJ2-1, with 9 bases matching TRBD2. V gave up 1 base and J gave up 10 bases; unmatched junction bases: 5. Germline V gene data show CDR1 as LGHDT and CDR2 as YNNKEL (reference sequence). This CDR3 comprises 14 residues. CDR3 DNA sequence: TGTGCCAGCAGCCAAGGCGGGAGGGTCCCAGAGCAGTTCTTC. Translating it yields CASSQGGRVPEQFF.

CDR3 in amino acids: CASKSDGFNQPQHF. CDR3 bases: TGTGCCAGCAAATCGGACGGATTCAATCAGCCCCAGCATTTT. The rearrangement links TRBV7-2 to TRBJ1-5; D gene uncertain. V was cut by 7 bases and J by 3 bases, with 13 bases left in between. This CDR3 contains 14 residues. Germline-derived CDR1 and CDR2 are SGHTA and FQGNSA.